Each of the 21 T cell receptor beta chains below was sequenced from the same sample in a study of neoadjuvant anti-PD-1 for oral cavity cancer. Method: immunoSEQ multiplex PCR; TCRdb's copy keeps in-frame clones and lacks some. The sample yields approximately 12,000 clones, over 60% seen once. Time point in this sample: after neoadjuvant nivolumab, at surgical resection. Sequencing was performed on PBMCs, taken after nivolumab (anti-PD-1) treatment. The source of these receptors is a person aged 35-79 years with oral cavity squamous cell carcinoma.

The chain uses TRBV10-3 and TRBJ1-2; no definite D call. The V end lost 2 bases, the J end lost 8 bases, and 9 bases lay between the germline ends. Germline-derived CDR1 and CDR2 are ENHRY and SYGVKD. The CDR3 is made up of 12 amino acids. DNA of the CDR3: TGTGCCATCAGTGAGGCGGTAGAGGGCTACACCTTC. Amino acid sequence: CAISEAVEGYTF.

The chain combines TRBV12-5 with TRBJ1-5, with D unresolved. V lost 7 bases and J 5 bases, leaving 9 bases between the germline ends. CDR1 and CDR2 (germline): LGHNT, FRNRAP. The CDR3 is 12 amino acids. The CDR3 is CASALDYQPQHF. The CDR3 nucleotides read TGTGCTAGTGCCCTGGACTATCAGCCCCAGCATTTT. The full variable domain, in which reference TRBV12-5 and TRBJ1-5 provide the parts outside the CDR3, is DARVTQTPRHKVTEMGQEVTMRCQPILGHNTVFWYRQTMMQGLELLAYFRNRAPLDDSGMPKDRFSAEMPDATLATLKIQPSEPRDSAVYFCASALDYQPQHFGDGTRLSIL.

This sequence joins TRBV7-6 and TRBJ2-3; 13 bases agree with TRBD2. Germline trimming cut 5 bases from V and 8 bases from J; bases unmatched to any gene: 4. CDR1 is SGHVS, CDR2 FNYEAQ, per germline. CDR3 length: 14 amino acids. CDR3 DNA sequence: TGTGCCAGCAGCCCAGGGACTAGCGGGGTTACGCAGTATTTT. Translation gives CASSPGTSGVTQYF.

The V call is TRBV7-6, the J call TRBJ1-4, with unresolved D. CDR1 is SGHVS, CDR2 FNYEAQ, per germline. V lost 0 bases and J lost 8, with 7 bases in between. The CDR3 totals 13 residues. CDR3 DNA sequence: TGTGCCAGCAGCTTAGCGGACGGGGAAAAACTGTTTTTT. Translation: CASSLADGEKLFF.

This chain uses TRBV25-1 with TRBJ2-5; 10 positions agree with TRBD2. The CDR3 covers 13 residues. Germline trimming cut 5 bases from V and 5 bases from J; bases unmatched to any gene: 2. Per the germline V gene, CDR1 is MGHDK and CDR2 is SYGVNS. CDR3 sequence reads: CASSWTSGETQYF. DNA of the CDR3: TGTGCCAGCAGTTGGACTAGCGGCGAGACCCAGTACTTC.

The V call is TRBV15, the J call TRBJ2-7; no definite D call. The CDR3 has 15 amino acids. Trimming left V 0 bases short and J 5 bases short, with 14 bases between. Germline CDR1 LNHNV, CDR2 YYDKDF (reference sequence). As DNA, the CDR3 is TGTGCCACCAGCAGAGAAGCAGGCCAGGTGGACGAGCAGTACTTC. This codes for CATSREAGQVDEQYF. The full variable domain, completed using reference TRBV15 and TRBJ2-7, is DAMVIQNPRYQVTQFGKPVTLSCSQTLNHNVMYWYQQKSSQAPKLLFHYYDKDFNNEADTPDNFQSRRPNTSFCFLDIRSPGLGDTAMYLCATSREAGQVDEQYFGPGTRLTVT.

The chain employs TRBV27 and TRBJ2-7; D is perhaps TRBD1 or TRBD2 (5 bases each). V lost 4 bases and J lost 0, with 13 bases in between. Looked up from germline, CDR1 is MNHEY and CDR2 is SMNVEV (reference sequence). The length of the CDR3 is 15 residues. The CDR3 is CASSYQGPYSYEQYF. The CDR3 DNA sequence: TGTGCCAGCAGTTATCAGGGACCTTACTCCTACGAGCAGTACTTC.

The chain combines TRBV27 with TRBJ2-1; tentative D call: TRBD2 (5 bases). The CDR3 totals 13 residues. From germline, CDR1 is MNHEY and CDR2 SMNVEV (reference sequence). Trimming cost V 6 bases and J 9 bases, with 15 bases left between them. CDR3 in amino acids: CASSLSRDTEQFF. The CDR3, as DNA: TGTGCCAGCAGCCTAAGCCGGGATACTGAGCAGTTCTTC.

This sequence joins TRBV6-5 and TRBJ2-2, with 8 nucleotides matching TRBD1. V lost 4 bases, J lost 2 bases, and 3 bases stayed unmatched. The CDR3 has 15 amino acids. The germline V gene has CDR1 MNHEY and CDR2 SVGAGI. CDR3 residues: CASSSDRENTGELFF. The CDR3 nucleotides are TGTGCCAGCAGTTCGGACAGGGAAAACACCGGGGAGCTGTTTTTT.

This chain joins TRBV6-6 and TRBJ1-4, with a tentative D call TRBD1 (5 bases). The CDR3 runs to 15 residues. Trimming cost V 0 bases and J 4 bases, with 9 bases left between them. CDR1 is MNHNY, CDR2 SVGAGI, per germline (reference sequence). CDR3 residues: CASSYSTGRNEKLFF. In DNA, the CDR3 is TGTGCCAGCAGTTACTCCACAGGCCGTAATGAAAAACTGTTTTTT.

This clone was recorded once. V gene TRBV5-1 combines with J gene TRBJ1-2; D is possibly TRBD1 (5 bases). This CDR3 comprises 15 residues. Deletions cut 4 bases from V and 6 bases from J, with 19 bases between. Germline CDR1 SGHRS, CDR2 YFSETQ. The DNA of the CDR3 is TGCGCCAGCAGCCCGGTAGGGGTTCGTATGGATGGCTACACCTTC. This translates into CASSPVGVRMDGYTF. The full variable domain, with the rest looked up from reference TRBV5-1 and TRBJ1-2, is KAGVTQTPRYLIKTRGQQVTLSCSPISGHRSVSWYQQTPGQGLQFLFEYFSETQRNKGNFPGRFSGRQFSNSRSEMNVSTLELGDSALYLCASSPVGVRMDGYTFGSGTRLTVV.

The CDR3 DNA sequence: TGTGCCAGCAGCGAGCTAGGGGGCAGTGGAGGGGAGCAGTACTTC. It yields the protein CASSELGGSGGEQYF. The rearrangement uses TRBV9 and TRBJ2-7, with TRBD1 as a possible D gene (7 bases). Germline CDR1 SGDLS, CDR2 YYNGEE. The CDR3 is 15 residues long. Trimming took 3 bases from V and 7 from J, leaving 20 bases between them.

A single count supports this clone. This rearrangement joins TRBV14 to TRBJ2-5; D is perhaps TRBD1 or TRBD2 (5 bases each). Deletions cut 5 bases from V and 1 base from J, with 14 bases between. This CDR3 region has 15 residues. Per germline, CDR1 SGHDN and CDR2 FVKESK. This chain's CDR3 is CASSTFSGTQETQYF. CDR3 coding DNA: TGTGCCAGCAGCACCTTTTCCGGGACCCAAGAGACCCAGTACTTC.

The chain recombines TRBV19 with TRBJ2-5; 8 bases fit TRBD1. Germline CDR1 reads LNHDA; CDR2 reads SQIVND (reference sequence). V lost 5 bases and J lost 5; bases outside the gene matches: 16. CDR3 length equals 17 residues. The DNA for the CDR3 is TGTGCCAGTAGTTCCCATGGGGCAGGGGGCGAAGGGGAGACCCAGTACTTC. It is translated as CASSSHGAGGEGETQYF.

The chain couples TRBV5-4 to TRBJ2-2; D might be TRBD1 (5 bases). The V gene lost 5 bases and the J gene lost 7 bases, with 12 bases spanning the gap. Germline V CDR1 and CDR2: SGHNT, YYREEE (reference sequence). This CDR3 has 13 residues. Here the CDR3 reads CASSLAGIGELFF. The DNA for the CDR3 is TGTGCCAGCAGTCTTGCAGGGATCGGGGAGCTGTTTTTT.

This rearrangement joins TRBV10-1 to TRBJ2-1, with TRBD2 identical over 11 bases. This CDR3 has 17 residues. Germline-derived CDR1 and CDR2 are WNHNN and SYGVQD (reference sequence). The V and J ends lost 2 bases and 7 bases, in that order; junction bases with no gene match: 10. Here the CDR3 DNA reads TGCGCCAGCAGTGAGACCCCACTAGCGGGAGCACAAAATGAGCAGTTCTTC. This translates into CASSETPLAGAQNEQFF.

J is TRBJ2-6 and V is TRBV6-6; D might be TRBD2 (6 bases). V was shortened by 0 bases and J by 4 bases, with 10 bases between the two germline ends. This CDR3 has 16 amino acids. Germline assignment: CDR1 MNHNY and CDR2 SVGAGI (reference sequence). The DNA of the CDR3 is TGTGCCAGCAGTTACTCTGGCGGGGTCGGGGCCAACGTCCTGACTTTC. Translated: CASSYSGGVGANVLTF.

The V call is TRBV27, the J call TRBJ2-7; 14 nucleotides match TRBD2. Trimming removed 7 bases from V and 6 bases from J; junction bases left unmatched: 8. The CDR3 has 15 amino acids. CDR1 and CDR2 (germline): MNHEY, SMNVEV (reference sequence). In nucleotides, the CDR3 is TGTGCCAGCATCGAGACTAGCGGGAGGGCCCGCGAGCAGTACTTC. Its translation: CASIETSGRAREQYF.

The V gene is TRBV2, the J gene TRBJ1-3; D is unresolved. The CDR3 is 13 residues long. Trimming stripped 6 bases from V and 0 bases from J, with 6 bases between. The germline V gene encodes CDR1 SNHLY and CDR2 FYNNEI. The CDR3 DNA follows: TGTGCCAGCAGCTACATCTCTGGAAACACCATATATTTT. This codes for CASSYISGNTIYF.

The V gene is TRBV6-5, the J gene TRBJ1-3; perhaps TRBD1 as D (5 bases). The CDR3 contains 14 residues. Germline values: CDR1 MNHEY, CDR2 SVGAGI. Trimming took off 5 bases at V and 2 bases at J, with 10 bases between the two ends. The CDR3: CASSVRGAGNTIYF. DNA for the CDR3: TGTGCCAGCAGTGTCCGGGGGGCTGGAAACACCATATATTTT.

The chain joins TRBV6-1 to TRBJ1-4, with D tentatively TRBD1 (5 bases). Germline CDR1 is MNHNS and CDR2 is SASEGT. V lost 4 bases to trimming and J lost 16 bases, with 16 bases between them. The CDR3 spans 12 residues. The CDR3 bases are TGTGCCAGCAGTGGGTCGATTCAGGGTCCGTTTTTT. This translates into CASSGSIQGPFF.